These 24 T cell receptor beta chains were all obtained from the same sample, sequenced in a study of T cell repertoires in ileal Crohn's disease (dated by TCRdb to about 2019). Read against the paper, the sample's time point label means: neoterminal ileum biopsy at postoperative endoscopy, about 6 months after surgery. The library was generated by the immunoSEQ multiplex PCR assay. TCRdb took over this immuneACCESS table, retaining in-frame rearrangements with V and J assigned. Such tables are incomplete; in checked studies, under half of the missing clones stem from an unresolved V gene, and the remainder is unexplained. The sample table contains thousands of clones; only one count was recorded for around 80% of them. The ten largest clones capture 19% of the sample. Sequencing was done on a sample of ileal tissue. These receptors were collected from an adult with Crohn's disease.

The chain combines TRBV27 with TRBJ2-1; 8 nucleotides line up with TRBD2. V lost 10 bases to trimming and J lost 7 bases; unmatched junction nucleotides: 18. Germline loops: CDR1 MNHEY, CDR2 SMNVEV (reference sequence). This CDR3 is built from 16 residues. This CDR3 is CANPYTQTSDGNEQFF. The CDR3 nucleotides read TGTGCCAACCCCTATACCCAGACTAGCGATGGGAATGAGCAGTTCTTC.

This clone has a single count. The rearrangement links TRBV9 to TRBJ1-1, with 8 bases lining up with TRBD1. The CDR3 has 17 residues. J gave up 1 base and V 4 bases, and 12 bases lay outside the gene matches. Germline CDR1 reads SGDLS; CDR2 reads YYNGEE. Here the CDR3 reads CASSLTGQGGSNTEAFF. CDR3 bases: TGTGCCAGCAGCCTTACCGGACAGGGAGGTTCGAACACTGAAGCTTTCTTT. Supplemented by reference TRBV9 and TRBJ1-1, the full variable domain reads DSGVTQTPKHLITATGQRVTLRCSPRSGDLSVYWYQQSLDQGLQFLIQYYNGEERAKGNILERFSAQQFPDLHSELNLSSLELGDSALYFCASSLTGQGGSNTEAFFGQGTRLTVV.

The chain carries TRBV7-2 and TRBJ2-7; 7 bases are a match to TRBD2. The germline gives CDR1 SGHTA, CDR2 FQGNSA. With 3 bases clipped from V and 2 bases from J, the junction kept 7 bases outside the gene matches. This CDR3 has 15 residues. The CDR3 region is CASSFGASGAYEQYF. The CDR3 DNA sequence: TGTGCCAGCAGCTTCGGGGCTAGCGGAGCCTACGAGCAGTACTTC.

The genes are TRBV5-6 and TRBJ2-7; 9 bases align to TRBD1. CDR3 length: 15 amino acids. Per germline, CDR1 SGHDT and CDR2 YYEEEE. V trimming: 4 bases; J trimming: 5 bases; junction bases outside the gene matches: 10. DNA of the CDR3: TGTGCCAGCAGCCCCTCGACAGGGGGATTCCACGAGCAGTACTTC. Residues: CASSPSTGGFHEQYF.

Concerning this clone: A read error may produce the germline difference seen at one junction end. The chain recombines TRBV10-3 with TRBJ2-3; 7 bases align to TRBD2. CDR3 length: 14 amino acids. Per the germline V gene, CDR1 is ENHRY and CDR2 is SYGVKD. The CDR3 nucleotides read TGTGCCATCCGTGAAGCGGGGAGCACAGATACGCAGTATTTT. This sequence encodes CAIREAGSTDTQYF.

This chain uses TRBV20-1 with TRBJ2-7; unclear D gene. This CDR3 region has 11 residues. V was clipped by 0 bases and J by 2 bases, with 2 bases between them. Per germline, CDR1 DFQATT and CDR2 SNEGSKA (reference sequence). Here the CDR3 reads CSARDTYEQYF. The CDR3, as DNA: TGCAGTGCTAGAGACACCTACGAGCAGTACTTC.

This clone was seen a handful of times. The genes are TRBV6-4 and TRBJ2-7; D possibly corresponds to TRBD1 (6 bases). V was clipped by 4 bases and J by 0 bases, with 13 bases between them. Germline CDR1 reads MRHNA; CDR2 reads SNTAGT. The CDR3 length is 15 residues. Written as DNA, the CDR3 is TGTGCCAGCAGTGGGGATAGGACAGTCTCCTACGAGCAGTACTTC. Translated: CASSGDRTVSYEQYF.

This chain connects TRBV5-1 to TRBJ2-3; no reliable D call. CDR3 length: 15 residues. Germline assignment: CDR1 SGHRS and CDR2 YFSETQ. V gave up 0 bases and J gave up 6 bases, with 14 bases separating them. CDR3 residues: CASSLDGVAADTQYF. CDR3 DNA sequence: TGCGCCAGCAGCTTGGATGGAGTGGCGGCGGATACGCAGTATTTT.

The chain joins TRBV19 to TRBJ1-5; possibly TRBD1 for D (6 bases). This CDR3 has 14 residues. Looked up from germline, CDR1 is LNHDA and CDR2 is SQIVND (reference sequence). V was trimmed by 5 bases and J by 3 bases, leaving 11 bases between them. The DNA for the CDR3 is TGTGCCAGTAGTTTACAGGGAACCAATCAGCCCCAGCATTTT. Translation: CASSLQGTNQPQHF.

The J gene is TRBJ2-5, the V gene TRBV9; D is unresolved. Trimming took 4 bases from V and 2 from J, leaving 18 bases between them. Germline V CDR1 and CDR2: SGDLS, YYNGEE. This CDR3 has 16 residues. The CDR3 nucleotides read TGTGCCAGCAGCCCCAGTGTCGACATACCTCAAGAGACCCAGTACTTC. Amino acid sequence: CASSPSVDIPQETQYF.

The CDR3 region is CATGKRRENTEAFF. CDR3 in DNA: TGTGCCACCGGTAAGAGGAGGGAGAACACTGAAGCTTTCTTT. The chain recombines TRBV15 with TRBJ1-1, with unresolved D. V lost 8 bases and J lost 1, with 14 bases in between. The CDR3 covers 14 residues. Germline CDR1 reads LNHNV; CDR2 reads YYDKDF (reference sequence).

V gene TRBV5-1 combines with J gene TRBJ2-3, with 9 bases that match TRBD2. Germline assignment: CDR1 SGHRS and CDR2 YFSETQ. The CDR3 covers 17 residues. Trimming cost V 0 bases and J 5 bases; bases outside gene matches: 10. The CDR3 DNA follows: TGCGCCAGCAGCTTGGTCCCTAGCGGGGTTGGCATAGATACGCAGTATTTT. Protein product: CASSLVPSGVGIDTQYF.

The chain uses TRBV10-3 and TRBJ2-7; weak D call: TRBD1 (6 bases). The CDR3 contains 12 residues. Germline V gene sequence: CDR1 ENHRY, CDR2 SYGVKD. The germline V and J ends were trimmed by 8 bases and 3 bases, with 11 bases remaining between them. In nucleotides, the CDR3 is TGTGCCATCGGGGACATTGACTACGAGCAGTACTTC. Protein: CAIGDIDYEQYF.

The chain joins TRBV7-5 to TRBJ2-4; TRBD2 is the table's D call, not checked against the DNA. TRBV7-5 is deemed a pseudogene. The CDR3 runs 18 residues. The CDR3 DNA is TGTGTCAGAAGCTGGGGACTAGCGGAAGGATTAGCCAAAAACATTCAGTACTTC. Translating it yields CVRSWGLAEGLAKNIQYF.

The chain couples TRBV9 to TRBJ2-7, with 13 bases lining up with TRBD2. The CDR3 spans 20 residues. The germline gives CDR1 SGDLS, CDR2 YYNGEE. After removal of 1 base from V and 0 bases from J, the junction contained 13 bases not matched to a gene. The CDR3: CASSVPDGLAGAIRSYEQYF. In nucleotides, the CDR3 is TGTGCCAGCAGCGTACCAGATGGACTAGCGGGGGCCATTCGCTCCTACGAGCAGTACTTC.

This chain links TRBV30 with TRBJ2-5; 10 bases agree with TRBD2. From germline, CDR1 is GTSNPN and CDR2 SVGIG (reference sequence). J gave up 5 bases and V 2 bases, and 17 bases lay outside the gene matches. CDR3 length: 18 residues. The CDR3 region has the DNA TGTGCCTGGAGTCTTATAGCTAGCGGGGGCCCACGGGCGGAGACCCAGTACTTC. Translating it yields CAWSLIASGGPRAETQYF.

This clone was counted once. The genes are TRBV13 and TRBJ1-1; D is undetermined. The CDR3 consists of 14 residues. CDR1 PRHDT and CDR2 FYEKMQ come from the germline V gene (reference sequence). V was trimmed by 1 base and J by 5 bases, leaving 11 bases between them. CDR3 residues: CASSLAWRRTEAFF. CDR3 nucleotide sequence: TGTGCCAGCAGCTTAGCATGGAGGCGGACTGAAGCTTTCTTT.

The sample holds a few counts of this clone. CDR3 in DNA: TGCGCCAGCAGCCGCAACCTGAGAGAAAAACTGTTTTTT. It codes for CASSRNLREKLFF. The gene calls are TRBV4-1 and TRBJ1-4; no firm D call. Trimming pared 4 bases from V and 8 bases from J, leaving 11 bases between. Per germline, CDR1 MGHRA and CDR2 YSYEKL. The CDR3 consists of 13 residues.

The V call is TRBV6-1, the J call TRBJ2-4; 7 nucleotides agree with TRBD1. This CDR3 region has 14 residues. Unmatched junction bases numbered 6, after V lost 6 bases and J lost 4 bases. Germline V gene lookup returns CDR1 MNHNS and CDR2 SASEGT. In DNA, the CDR3 is TGTGCCAGCAGACCCGACAGGGTAAAAAACATTCAGTACTTC. Its protein is CASRPDRVKNIQYF.

The chain couples TRBV9 to TRBJ2-1; TRBD2 matches 7 bases. Germline V gene sequence: CDR1 SGDLS, CDR2 YYNGEE. The CDR3 is 16 residues long. V lost 5 bases and J lost 0; bases outside the gene matches: 8. Written as DNA, the CDR3 is TGTGCCAGCAGAGGGGAGGGGACGGACTCCTACAATGAGCAGTTCTTC. Its protein product is CASRGEGTDSYNEQFF.

This clone was seen a few times. The chain carries TRBV18 and TRBJ2-2; maybe TRBD2 (6 bases). Trimming stripped 3 bases from V and 4 bases from J, with 18 bases between. From germline, CDR1 is KGHSH and CDR2 LQKENI. The CDR3 is 17 residues long. The CDR3 loop reads CASSPTAGGGGTGELFF. The CDR3 DNA reads as TGTGCCAGCTCACCCACGGCCGGGGGAGGAGGCACCGGGGAGCTGTTTTTT.

The chain links TRBV9 to TRBJ1-2; no reliable D call. V was cut by 3 bases and J by 5 bases, with 8 bases left in between. CDR1 is SGDLS and CDR2 is YYNGEE in the germline V gene. The CDR3 length is 12 residues. As DNA, the CDR3 is TGTGCCAGCAGCGACGACAATTATGGCTACACCTTC. Translating gives CASSDDNYGYTF.

The table lists this clone with a count of one. The chain couples TRBV4-2 to TRBJ1-1; D not certain. From germline, CDR1 is LGHNA and CDR2 YNFKEQ. Trimming pared 0 bases from V and 7 bases from J, leaving 12 bases between. The CDR3 is 14 residues long. The CDR3 region is CASSQDPPTSEAFF. In DNA, the CDR3 is TGTGCCAGCAGCCAAGACCCCCCCACCAGTGAAGCTTTCTTT.

The genes are TRBV19 and TRBJ2-7; D gene ambiguous. V was trimmed by 2 bases and J by 4 bases, leaving 9 bases between them. Per the germline V gene, CDR1 is LNHDA and CDR2 is SQIVND (reference sequence). This CDR3 has 13 amino acids. DNA for the CDR3: TGTGCCAGTAGTATAAGGTACGGGTACGAGCAGTACTTC. Translation gives CASSIRYGYEQYF.